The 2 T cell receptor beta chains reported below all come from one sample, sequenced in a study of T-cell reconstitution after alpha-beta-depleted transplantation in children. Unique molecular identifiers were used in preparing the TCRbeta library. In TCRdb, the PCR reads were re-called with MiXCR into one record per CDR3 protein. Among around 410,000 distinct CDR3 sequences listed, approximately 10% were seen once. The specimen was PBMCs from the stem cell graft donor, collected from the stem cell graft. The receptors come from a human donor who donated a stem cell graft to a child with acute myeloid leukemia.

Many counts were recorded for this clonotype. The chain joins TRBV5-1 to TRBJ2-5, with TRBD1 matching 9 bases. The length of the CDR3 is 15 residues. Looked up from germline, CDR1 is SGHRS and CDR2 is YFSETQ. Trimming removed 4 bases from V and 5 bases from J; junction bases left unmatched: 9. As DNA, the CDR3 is TGCGCCAGCAGCACCGAGGGGACAGGGTTGGAGACCCAGTACTTC. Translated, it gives CASSTEGTGLETQYF.

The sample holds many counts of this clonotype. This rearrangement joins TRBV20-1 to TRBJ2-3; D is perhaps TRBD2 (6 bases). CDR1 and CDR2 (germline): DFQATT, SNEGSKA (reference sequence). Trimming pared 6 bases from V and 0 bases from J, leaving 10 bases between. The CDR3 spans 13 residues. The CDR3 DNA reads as TGCAGTGCGGGGCGGGGCAGCACAGATACGCAGTATTTT. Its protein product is CSAGRGSTDTQYF.